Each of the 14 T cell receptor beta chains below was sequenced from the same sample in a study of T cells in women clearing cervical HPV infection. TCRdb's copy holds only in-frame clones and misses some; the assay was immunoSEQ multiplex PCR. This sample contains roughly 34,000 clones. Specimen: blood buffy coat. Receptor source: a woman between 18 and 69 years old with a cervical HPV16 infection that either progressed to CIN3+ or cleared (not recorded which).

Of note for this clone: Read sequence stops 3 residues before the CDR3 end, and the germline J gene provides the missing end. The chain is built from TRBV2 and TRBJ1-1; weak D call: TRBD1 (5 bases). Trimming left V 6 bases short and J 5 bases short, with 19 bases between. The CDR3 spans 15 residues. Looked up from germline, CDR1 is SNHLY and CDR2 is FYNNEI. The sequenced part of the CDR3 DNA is TGTGCCAGCAGGCCTGGTGGGCGAGAGGGGACTGAA. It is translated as CASRPGGREGTE. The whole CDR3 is CASRPGGREGTEAFF.

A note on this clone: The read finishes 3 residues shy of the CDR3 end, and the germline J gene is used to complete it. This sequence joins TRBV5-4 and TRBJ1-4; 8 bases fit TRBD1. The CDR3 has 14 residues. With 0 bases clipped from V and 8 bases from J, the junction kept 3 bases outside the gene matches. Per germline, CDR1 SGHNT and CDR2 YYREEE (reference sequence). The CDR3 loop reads CASSLAGTGEKLFF. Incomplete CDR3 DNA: TGTGCCAGCAGCTTGGCCGGGACAGGCGAAAAA.

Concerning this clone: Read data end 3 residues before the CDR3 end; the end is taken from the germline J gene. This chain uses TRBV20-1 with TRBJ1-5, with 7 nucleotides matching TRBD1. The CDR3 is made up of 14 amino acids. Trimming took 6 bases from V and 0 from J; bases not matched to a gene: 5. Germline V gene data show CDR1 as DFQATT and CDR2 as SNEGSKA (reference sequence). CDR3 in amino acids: CSARQGPSNQPQHF. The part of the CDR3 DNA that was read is TGCAGTGCCAGACAGGGTCCTAGCAATCAGCCC.

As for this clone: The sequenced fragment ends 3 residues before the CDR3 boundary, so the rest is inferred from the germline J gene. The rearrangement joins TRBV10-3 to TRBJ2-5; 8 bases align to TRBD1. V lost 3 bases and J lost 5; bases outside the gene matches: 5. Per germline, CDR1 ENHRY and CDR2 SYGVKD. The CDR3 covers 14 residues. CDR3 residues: CAISEPGGSETQYF. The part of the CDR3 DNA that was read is TGTGCCATCAGTGAACCAGGGGGCTCGGAGACC.

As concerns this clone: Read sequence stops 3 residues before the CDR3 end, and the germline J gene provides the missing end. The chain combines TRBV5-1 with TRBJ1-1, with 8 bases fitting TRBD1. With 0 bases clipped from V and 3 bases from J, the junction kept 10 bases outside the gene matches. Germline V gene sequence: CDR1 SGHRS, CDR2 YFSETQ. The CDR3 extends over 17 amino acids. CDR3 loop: CASSLARGLTRDTEAFF. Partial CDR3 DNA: TGCGCCAGCAGCTTGGCCAGGGGGCTCACTAGAGACACTGAA. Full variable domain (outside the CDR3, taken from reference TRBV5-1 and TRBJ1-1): KAGVTQTPRYLIKTRGQQVTLSCSPISGHRSVSWYQQTPGQGLQFLFEYFSETQRNKGNFPGRFSGRQFSNSRSEMNVSTLELGDSALYLCASSLARGLTRDTEAFFGQGTRLTVV.

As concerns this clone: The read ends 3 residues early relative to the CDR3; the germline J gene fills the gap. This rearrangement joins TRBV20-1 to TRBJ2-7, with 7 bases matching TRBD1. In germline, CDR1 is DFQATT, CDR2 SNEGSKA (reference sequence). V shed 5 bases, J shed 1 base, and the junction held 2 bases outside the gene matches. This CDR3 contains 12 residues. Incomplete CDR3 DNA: TGCAGTGCTCCGGGACAGTCCTACGAG. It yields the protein CSAPGQSYE. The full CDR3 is CSAPGQSYEQYF.

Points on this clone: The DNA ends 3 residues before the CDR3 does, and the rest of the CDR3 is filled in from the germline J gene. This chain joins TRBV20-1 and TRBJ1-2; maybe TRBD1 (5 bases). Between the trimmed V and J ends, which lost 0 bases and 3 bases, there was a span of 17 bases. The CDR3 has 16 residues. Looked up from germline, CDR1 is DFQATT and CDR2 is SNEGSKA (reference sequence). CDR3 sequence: CSARDQSGALYYGYTF. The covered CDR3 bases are TGCAGTGCTAGAGATCAATCTGGGGCTCTCTACTATGGC.

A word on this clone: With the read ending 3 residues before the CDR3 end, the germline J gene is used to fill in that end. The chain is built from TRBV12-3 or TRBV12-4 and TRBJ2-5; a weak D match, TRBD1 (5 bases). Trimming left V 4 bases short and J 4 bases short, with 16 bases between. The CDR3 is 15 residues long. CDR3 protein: CASSSRVRARETQYF. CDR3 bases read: TGTGCCAGCAGTTCACGTGTCAGGGCTCGAGAGACC.

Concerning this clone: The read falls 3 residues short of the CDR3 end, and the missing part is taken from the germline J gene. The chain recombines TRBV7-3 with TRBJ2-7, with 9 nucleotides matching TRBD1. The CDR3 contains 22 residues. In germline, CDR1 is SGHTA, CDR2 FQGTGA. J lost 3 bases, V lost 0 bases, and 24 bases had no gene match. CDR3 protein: CASSLTPPEPMGQGQLYYEQYF. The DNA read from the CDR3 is TGTGCCAGCAGCTTAACACCCCCAGAACCCATGGGACAGGGTCAACTCTACTACGAG.

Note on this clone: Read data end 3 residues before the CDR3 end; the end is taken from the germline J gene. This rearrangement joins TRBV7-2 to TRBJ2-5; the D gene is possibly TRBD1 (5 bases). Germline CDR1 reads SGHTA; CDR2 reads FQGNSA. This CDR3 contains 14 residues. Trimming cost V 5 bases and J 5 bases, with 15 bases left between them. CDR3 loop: CASSQGPQGETQYF. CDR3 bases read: TGTGCCAGCAGCCAGGGCCCTCAGGGCGAGACC.

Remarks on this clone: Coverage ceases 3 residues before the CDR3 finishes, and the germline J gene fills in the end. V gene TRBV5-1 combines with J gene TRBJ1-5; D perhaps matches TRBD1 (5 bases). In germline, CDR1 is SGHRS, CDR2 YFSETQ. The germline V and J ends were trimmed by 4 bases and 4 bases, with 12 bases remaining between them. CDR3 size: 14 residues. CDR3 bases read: TGCGCCAGCAGCCCTTCAGGGCCTAATCAGCCC. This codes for CASSPSGPNQP. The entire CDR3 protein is CASSPSGPNQPQHF.

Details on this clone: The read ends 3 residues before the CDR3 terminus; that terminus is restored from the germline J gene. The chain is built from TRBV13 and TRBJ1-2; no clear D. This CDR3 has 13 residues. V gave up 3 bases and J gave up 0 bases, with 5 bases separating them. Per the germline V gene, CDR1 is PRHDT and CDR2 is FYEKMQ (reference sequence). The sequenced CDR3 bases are TGTGCCAGCAGCTTGGGCACTAACTATGGC. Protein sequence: CASSLGTNYG. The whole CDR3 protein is CASSLGTNYGYTF.

The covered CDR3 bases are TGCGCCAGCCGGCCCGGGACTTCGAACACCGGGGAG. It yields the protein CASRPGTSNTGE. The whole CDR3 region reads CASRPGTSNTGELFF. The rearrangement uses TRBV5-1 and TRBJ2-2; D perhaps matches TRBD2 (6 bases). The observed sequence ends 3 residues before the CDR3 terminus, with the missing tail filled in from the germline J gene. This CDR3 has 15 amino acids. Germline V gene lookup returns CDR1 SGHRS and CDR2 YFSETQ. Trimming took off 7 bases at V and 0 bases at J, with 13 bases between the two ends.

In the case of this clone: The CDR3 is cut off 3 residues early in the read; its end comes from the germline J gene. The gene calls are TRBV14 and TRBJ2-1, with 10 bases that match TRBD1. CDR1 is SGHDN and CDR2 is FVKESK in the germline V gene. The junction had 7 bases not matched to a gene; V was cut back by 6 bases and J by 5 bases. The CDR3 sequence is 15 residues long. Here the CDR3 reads CASRHGTGVNNEQFF. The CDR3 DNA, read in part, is TGTGCCAGCAGGCATGGGACAGGGGTAAACAATGAG.